The 6 T cell receptor beta chains below were found in one sample sequenced in a study of cytomegalovirus exposure and HLA in healthy donors. PCR was performed using 60 Vbeta and 13 Jbeta primers. The assay was immunoSEQ multiplex PCR, and TCRdb's table has in-frame clones only and misses some. The sample consists of under 200,000 clones, more than 70% of them appearing once. Sequencing used PBMCs. Receptors originate from a male donor in good health and CMV-seronegative.

This sequence joins TRBV4-1 and TRBJ2-5, with 8 bases that match TRBD2. The CDR3 is made up of 14 amino acids. CDR1 is MGHRA, CDR2 YSYEKL, per germline. J gave up 4 bases and V 1 base, and 2 bases lay outside the gene matches. In DNA form, the CDR3 reads TGCGCCAGCAGCCAAGGAGGACTAGCAGAGACCCAGTACTTC. This sequence encodes CASSQGGLAETQYF.

This chain links TRBV28 with TRBJ1-1, with D possibly TRBD1 on 6 matching bases. The CDR3 runs to 15 residues. Per the germline V gene, CDR1 is MDHEN and CDR2 is SYDVKM. Trimming removed 8 bases at V and 1 base at J, with 17 bases between. The CDR3 DNA follows: TGTGCCAGCCCCGCTTCGACAGGTGCGAACACTGAAGCTTTCTTT. Translation gives CASPASTGANTEAFF.

This sequence joins TRBV11-2 and TRBJ1-1; 8 bases match TRBD1. Germline V gives CDR1 SGHAT, CDR2 FQNNGV. After removal of 5 bases from V and 2 bases from J, the junction contained 7 bases not matched to a gene. The CDR3 runs to 15 residues. For the CDR3, the DNA is TGTGCCAGCAGCCCAGGACAGGGACGCAACACTGAAGCTTTCTTT. Its translation is CASSPGQGRNTEAFF.

This clone is a singleton in its sample. The chain has TRBV18 and TRBJ1-2; D gene uncertain. Trimming left V 3 bases short and J 0 bases short, with 8 bases between. The CDR3 has 14 residues. Per the germline V gene, CDR1 is KGHSH and CDR2 is LQKENI. As DNA, the CDR3 is TGTGCCAGCTCACCTGCGGTAGCTAACTATGGCTACACCTTC. Its protein product is CASSPAVANYGYTF.

Comment on this clone: One end of the junction fails to match germline, which may point to a read error. V usage is TRBV5-4 and J usage is TRBJ2-7; D gene uncertain. Germline V gene sequence: CDR1 SGHNT, CDR2 YYREEE (reference sequence). This CDR3 is built from 15 residues. The CDR3 DNA reads as TGCGCCAGCAGCCAAGATTTCGCAGTCTCCTACGAGCAGTACTTC. Residues: CASSQDFAVSYEQYF.

V usage is TRBV28 and J usage is TRBJ2-1, with 8 nucleotides matching TRBD1. Germline V gene data show CDR1 as MDHEN and CDR2 as SYDVKM. J lost 6 bases, V lost 2 bases, and 6 bases had no gene match. This CDR3 is 15 amino acids long. The CDR3 DNA reads as TGTGCCAGCAGTTTAGGGGGACAGGTAGGCAATGAGCAGTTCTTC. This translates into CASSLGGQVGNEQFF.